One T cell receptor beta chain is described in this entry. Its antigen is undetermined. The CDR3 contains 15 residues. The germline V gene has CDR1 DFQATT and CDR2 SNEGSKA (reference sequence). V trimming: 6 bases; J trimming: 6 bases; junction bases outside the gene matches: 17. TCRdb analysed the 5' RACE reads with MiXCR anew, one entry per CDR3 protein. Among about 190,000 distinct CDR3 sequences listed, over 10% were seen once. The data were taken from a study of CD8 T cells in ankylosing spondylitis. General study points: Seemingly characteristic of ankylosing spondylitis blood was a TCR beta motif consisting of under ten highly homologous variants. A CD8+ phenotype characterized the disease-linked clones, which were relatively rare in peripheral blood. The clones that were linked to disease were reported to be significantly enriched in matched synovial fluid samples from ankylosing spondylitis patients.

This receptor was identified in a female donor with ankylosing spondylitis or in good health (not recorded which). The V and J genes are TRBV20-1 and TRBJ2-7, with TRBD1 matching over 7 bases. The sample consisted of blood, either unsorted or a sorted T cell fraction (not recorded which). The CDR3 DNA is TGCAGTGCCGGGATCGCCGGGACAGATACCTCCGAGCAGTACTTC. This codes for CSAGIAGTDTSEQYF.